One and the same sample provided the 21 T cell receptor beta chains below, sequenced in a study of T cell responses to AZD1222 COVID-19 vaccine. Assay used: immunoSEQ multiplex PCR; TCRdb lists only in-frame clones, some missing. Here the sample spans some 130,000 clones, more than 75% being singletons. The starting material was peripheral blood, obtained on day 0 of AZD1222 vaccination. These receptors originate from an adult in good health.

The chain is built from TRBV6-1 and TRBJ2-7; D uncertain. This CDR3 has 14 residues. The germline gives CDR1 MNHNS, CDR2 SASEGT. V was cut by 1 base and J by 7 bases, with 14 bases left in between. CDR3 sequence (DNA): TGTGCCAGCAGTGAAGTGGTTACTCCCGGAGAGCAGTACTTC. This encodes CASSEVVTPGEQYF.

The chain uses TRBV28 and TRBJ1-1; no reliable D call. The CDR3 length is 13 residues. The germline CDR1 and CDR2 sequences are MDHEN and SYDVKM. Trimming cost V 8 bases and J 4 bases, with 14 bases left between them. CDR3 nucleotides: TGTGCCAGCTTCGACGTCTGGGGCACTGAAGCTTTCTTT. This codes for CASFDVWGTEAFF.

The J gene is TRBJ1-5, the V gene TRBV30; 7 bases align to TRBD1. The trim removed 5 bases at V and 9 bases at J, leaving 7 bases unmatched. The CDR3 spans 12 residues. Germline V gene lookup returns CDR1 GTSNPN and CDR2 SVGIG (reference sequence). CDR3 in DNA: TGTGCCTGGGGCGGAGGGGACAGGCCCCAGCATTTT. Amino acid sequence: CAWGGGDRPQHF.

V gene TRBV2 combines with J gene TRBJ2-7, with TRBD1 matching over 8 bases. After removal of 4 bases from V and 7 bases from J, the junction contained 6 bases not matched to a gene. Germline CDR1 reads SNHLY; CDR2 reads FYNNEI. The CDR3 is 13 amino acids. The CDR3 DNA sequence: TGTGCCAGCAGTGTCCAGGGGGCGCAGGAGCAGTACTTC. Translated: CASSVQGAQEQYF.

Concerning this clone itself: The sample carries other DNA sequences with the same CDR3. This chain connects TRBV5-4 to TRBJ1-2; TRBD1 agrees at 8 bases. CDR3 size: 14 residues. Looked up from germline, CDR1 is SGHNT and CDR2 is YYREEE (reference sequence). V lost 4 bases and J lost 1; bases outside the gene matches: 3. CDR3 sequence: CASSPGQGNYGYTF. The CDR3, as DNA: TGTGCCAGCAGCCCCGGACAGGGTAACTATGGCTACACCTTC.

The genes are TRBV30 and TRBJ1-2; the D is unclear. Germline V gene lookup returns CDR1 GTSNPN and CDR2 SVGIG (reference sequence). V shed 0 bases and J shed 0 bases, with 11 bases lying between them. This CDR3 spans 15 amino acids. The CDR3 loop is CAWSVGHRANYGYTF. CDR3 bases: TGTGCCTGGAGTGTAGGTCACCGAGCTAACTATGGCTACACCTTC. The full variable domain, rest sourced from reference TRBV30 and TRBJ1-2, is SQTIHQWPATLVQPVGSPLSLECTVEGTSNPNLYWYRQAAGRGLQLLFYSVGIGQISSEVPQNLSASRPQDRQFILSSKKLLLSDSGFYLCAWSVGHRANYGYTFGSGTRLTVV.

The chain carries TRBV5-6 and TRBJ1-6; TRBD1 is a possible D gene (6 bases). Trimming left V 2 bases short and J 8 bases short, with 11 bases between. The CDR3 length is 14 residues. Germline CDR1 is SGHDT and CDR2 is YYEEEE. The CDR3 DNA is TGTGCCAGCAGCTTACAGGGTTATCATTCACCCCTCCACTTT. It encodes CASSLQGYHSPLHF.

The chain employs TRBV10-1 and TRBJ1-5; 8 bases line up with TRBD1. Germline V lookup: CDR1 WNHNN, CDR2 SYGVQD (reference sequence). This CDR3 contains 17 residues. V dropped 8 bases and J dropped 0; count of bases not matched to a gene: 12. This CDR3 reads CASGGTGDPYSNQPQHF. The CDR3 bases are TGCGCCAGCGGCGGGACAGGAGATCCTTATAGCAATCAGCCCCAGCATTTT.

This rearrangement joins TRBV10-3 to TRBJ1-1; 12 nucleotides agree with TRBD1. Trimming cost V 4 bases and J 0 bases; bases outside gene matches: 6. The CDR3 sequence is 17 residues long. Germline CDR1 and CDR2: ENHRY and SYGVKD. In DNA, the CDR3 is TGTGCCATCAGTGGGGGACAGGGGGCGGGTCTGAACACTGAAGCTTTCTTT. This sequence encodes CAISGGQGAGLNTEAFF.

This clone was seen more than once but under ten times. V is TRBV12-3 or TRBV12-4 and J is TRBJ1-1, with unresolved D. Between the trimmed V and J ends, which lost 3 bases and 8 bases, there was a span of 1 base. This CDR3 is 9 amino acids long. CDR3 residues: CASSLEAFF. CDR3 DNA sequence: TGTGCCAGCAGTTTGGAAGCTTTCTTT.

This chain's CDR3 is CASSQQGNTEAFF. The CDR3 coding sequence is TGTGCCAGCTCACAACAGGGTAACACTGAAGCTTTCTTT. The chain couples TRBV18 to TRBJ1-1; tentatively, D is TRBD1 (6 bases). With 4 bases removed from V and 2 bases from J, the gap between germline ends came to 8 bases. The CDR3 is made up of 13 amino acids. Germline assignment: CDR1 KGHSH and CDR2 LQKENI.

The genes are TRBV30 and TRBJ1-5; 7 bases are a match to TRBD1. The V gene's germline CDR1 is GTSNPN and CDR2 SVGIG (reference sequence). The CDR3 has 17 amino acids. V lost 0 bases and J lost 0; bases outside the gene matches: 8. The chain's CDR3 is CAWSVGPGTVSNQPQHF. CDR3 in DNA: TGTGCCTGGAGTGTAGGGCCCGGGACAGTTAGCAATCAGCCCCAGCATTTT.

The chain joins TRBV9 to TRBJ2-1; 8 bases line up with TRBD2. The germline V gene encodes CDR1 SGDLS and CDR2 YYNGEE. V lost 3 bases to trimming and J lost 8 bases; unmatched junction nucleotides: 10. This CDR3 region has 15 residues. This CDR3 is CASSGSGGLNYEQFF. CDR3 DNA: TGTGCCAGCAGCGGTTCGGGGGGGCTTAACTATGAGCAGTTCTTC.

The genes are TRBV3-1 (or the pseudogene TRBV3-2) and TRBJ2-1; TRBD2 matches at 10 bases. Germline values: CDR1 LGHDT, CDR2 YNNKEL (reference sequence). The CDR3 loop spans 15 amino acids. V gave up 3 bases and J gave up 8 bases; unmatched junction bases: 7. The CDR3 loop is CASSQVAGGRHEQFF. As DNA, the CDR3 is TGTGCCAGCAGCCAGGTAGCGGGGGGAAGACATGAGCAGTTCTTC.

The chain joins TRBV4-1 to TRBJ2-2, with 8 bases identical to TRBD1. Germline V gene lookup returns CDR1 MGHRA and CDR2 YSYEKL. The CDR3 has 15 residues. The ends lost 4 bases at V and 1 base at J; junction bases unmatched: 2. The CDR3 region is CASSLGQGNTGELFF. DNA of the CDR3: TGCGCCAGCAGCCTTGGACAGGGGAACACCGGGGAGCTGTTTTTT.

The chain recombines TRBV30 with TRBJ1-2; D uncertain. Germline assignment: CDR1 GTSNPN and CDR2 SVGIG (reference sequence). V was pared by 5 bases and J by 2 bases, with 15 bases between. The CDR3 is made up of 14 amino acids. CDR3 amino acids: CAWETQVTNYGYTF. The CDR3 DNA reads TGTGCCTGGGAAACTCAGGTTACCAACTATGGCTACACCTTC.

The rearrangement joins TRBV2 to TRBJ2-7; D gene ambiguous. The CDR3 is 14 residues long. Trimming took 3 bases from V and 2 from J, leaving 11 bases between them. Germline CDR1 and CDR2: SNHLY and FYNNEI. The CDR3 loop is CASSEVDVPYEQYF. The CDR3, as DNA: TGTGCCAGCAGTGAGGTGGACGTTCCCTACGAGCAGTACTTC.

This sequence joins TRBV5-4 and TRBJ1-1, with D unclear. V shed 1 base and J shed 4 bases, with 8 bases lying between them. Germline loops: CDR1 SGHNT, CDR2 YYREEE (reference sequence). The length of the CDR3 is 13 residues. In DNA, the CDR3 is TGTGCCAGCAGCTTGAACAGCCGCACTGAAGCTTTCTTT. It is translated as CASSLNSRTEAFF. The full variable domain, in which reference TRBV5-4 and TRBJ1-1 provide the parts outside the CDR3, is ETGVTQSPTHLIKTRGQQVTLRCSSQSGHNTVSWYQQALGQGPQFIFQYYREEENGRGNFPPRFSGLQFPNYSSELNVNALELDDSALYLCASSLNSRTEAFFGQGTRLTVV.

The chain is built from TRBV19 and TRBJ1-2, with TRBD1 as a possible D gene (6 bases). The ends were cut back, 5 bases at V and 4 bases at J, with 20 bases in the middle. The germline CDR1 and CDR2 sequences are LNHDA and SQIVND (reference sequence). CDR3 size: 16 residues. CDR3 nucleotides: TGTGCCAGTAGTGCGGTTGGGGGGCGGAACAGCTATGGCTACACCTTC. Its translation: CASSAVGGRNSYGYTF.

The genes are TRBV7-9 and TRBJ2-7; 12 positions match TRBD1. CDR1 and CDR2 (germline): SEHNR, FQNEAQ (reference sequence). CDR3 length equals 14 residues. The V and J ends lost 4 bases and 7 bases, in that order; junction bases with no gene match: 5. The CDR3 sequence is CASSSGTGGIEQYF. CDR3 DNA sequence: TGTGCCAGCAGCTCCGGGACAGGGGGCATAGAGCAGTACTTC.

The CDR3 coding sequence is TGTGCCAGCAGCCAACCAGGGGGCCTAGTCTACGAGCAGTACTTC. Translating gives CASSQPGGLVYEQYF. The chain joins TRBV4-2 to TRBJ2-7; 8 bases align to TRBD1. Looked up from germline, CDR1 is LGHNA and CDR2 is YNFKEQ. V gave up 2 bases and J gave up 3 bases; unmatched junction bases: 6. There are 15 residues in the CDR3.